The rows below give T cell receptor beta chains drawn from one sample of a study of neurological immune-mediated disorders. MiXCR, applied by TCRdb to the 5' RACE reads, yields one record per CDR3 protein. The table shows roughly 45,000 distinct CDR3 sequences, with roughly 3% occurring only once. The material sequenced was PBMCs. These TCRs come from a woman in her forties or fifties with multiple sclerosis. The CDR3 runs from the conserved cysteine through the conserved F or W. Each record gives: J gene, D gene, V gene, clone size, CDR3 DNA, CDR3 protein. D genes are given only for firm matches. Clone size is given for some rows only: seen once, a few or many times, or a class if the clone is expanded.

J: TRBJ2-1
D: NA
V: TRBV2
size: many
DNA: TGTGCCAGCGCTTCCAGGCCTCATGGGTTCTTC
CDR3: CASASRPHGFF

J: TRBJ2-3
D: TRBD1
V: TRBV6-5
size: many
DNA: TGTGCCAGCACCAAGGGGACAGGGGACGCAGATACGCAGTATTTT
CDR3: CASTKGTGDADTQYF

J: TRBJ1-2
D: NA
V: TRBV7-2
size: many
DNA: TGTGCCAGCAGCTTAAATAGAGGAGCTAACTATGGCTACACCTTC
CDR3: CASSLNRGANYGYTF

J: TRBJ2-5
D: NA
V: TRBV12-3/TRBV12-4
size: many
DNA: TGTGCCAGCAGGGACGACCAATACACGGCGAGAAACCAAGAGACCCAGTACTTC
CDR3: CASRDDQYTARNQETQYF

J: TRBJ2-1
D: NA
V: TRBV5-1
size: many
DNA: TGCGCCAGCAGAAGTGGGACCAATTCATACAATGAGCAGTTCTTC
CDR3: CASRSGTNSYNEQFF

J: TRBJ2-3
D: TRBD1
V: TRBV6-6
size: NA
DNA: TGTGCCAGCAGTTACAGAGGGGGCTGGGGCACAGATACGCAGTATTTT
CDR3: CASSYRGGWGTDTQYF

J: TRBJ2-7
D: NA
V: TRBV20-1
size: many
DNA: TGCAGTGCTAGAGAGAGGGGTTTTCGGTACGAGCAGTACTTC
CDR3: CSARERGFRYEQYF

J: TRBJ2-5
D: NA
V: TRBV6-6
size: many
DNA: TGTGCCAGCAGTTACTGGGGAAATAGGGAGACCCAGTACTTC
CDR3: CASSYWGNRETQYF

J: TRBJ1-2
D: TRBD1
V: TRBV5-1
size: many
DNA: TGCGCCAGCAGCCCTTTCGGGACAGAACCTCATGGCTACACCTTC
CDR3: CASSPFGTEPHGYTF

J: TRBJ2-2
D: TRBD2
V: TRBV20-1
size: NA
DNA: TGCAGTGCTAGGGCCCCACTAGCGGGGGCCAACACCGGGGAGCTGTTTTTT
CDR3: CSARAPLAGANTGELFF

J: TRBJ2-1
D: TRBD2
V: TRBV20-1
size: many
DNA: TGCAGTGCTAGACGGACTAGCGGGAGACTATACAATGAGCAGTTCTTC
CDR3: CSARRTSGRLYNEQFF

J: TRBJ2-1
D: TRBD2
V: TRBV20-1
size: many
DNA: TGCAGTGCTAGAGATCGCGGACTAGCGGGAGTGGCGGATGAGCAGTTCTTC
CDR3: CSARDRGLAGVADEQFF

J: TRBJ2-2
D: TRBD2
V: TRBV10-1
size: many
DNA: TGCGCCAGCAGTGAACTAGCGGGAGGACTGACCGGGGAGCTGTTTTTT
CDR3: CASSELAGGLTGELFF

J: TRBJ1-2
D: TRBD1
V: TRBV10-3
size: many
DNA: TGTGCCATCTCACAGGGGGTTAACTATGGCTACACCTTC
CDR3: CAISQGVNYGYTF

J: TRBJ2-3
D: TRBD1
V: TRBV25-1
size: many
DNA: TGTGCCAGCAGTGACCCGGACAGGGGTCCGCAGTATTTT
CDR3: CASSDPDRGPQYF

J: TRBJ1-2
D: TRBD1
V: TRBV20-1
size: many
DNA: TGCAGTGCTAGAGCGAGAGCGGACAGGGGAGGTGGCTACACCTTC
CDR3: CSARARADRGGGYTF

J: TRBJ2-5
D: NA
V: TRBV7-2
size: many
DNA: TGTGCCAGCGCTTACCGTACGCGCGAGACCCAGTACTTC
CDR3: CASAYRTRETQYF

J: TRBJ1-1
D: NA
V: TRBV18
size: NA
DNA: TGTGCCAGCTCACCACCAAGGGGCGCGAACACTGAAGCTTTCTTT
CDR3: CASSPPRGANTEAFF

J: TRBJ2-1
D: NA
V: TRBV20-1
size: many
DNA: TGCAGTGCTAGAGATTACGGATCGAGCTCCTACAATGAGCAGTTCTTC
CDR3: CSARDYGSSSYNEQFF

J: TRBJ2-1
D: TRBD1
V: TRBV12-3/TRBV12-4
size: many
DNA: TGTGCCAGCAGTTTAGGGACAGGACCCTCCTACAATGAGCAGTTCTTC
CDR3: CASSLGTGPSYNEQFF

J: TRBJ2-6
D: TRBD1
V: TRBV7-9
size: many
DNA: TGTGCCAGCAGCTTCACAGGGGCTGGGGCCAACGTCCTGACTTTC
CDR3: CASSFTGAGANVLTF

J: TRBJ1-2
D: NA
V: TRBV20-1
size: many
DNA: TGCAGTGCCGCCCTTTACCAGGGAATCTATGGCTACACCTTC
CDR3: CSAALYQGIYGYTF

J: TRBJ2-5
D: NA
V: TRBV7-8
size: NA
DNA: TGTGCCAGCAGCCCCTGGTCGGGAGTGGAGACCCAGTACTTC
CDR3: CASSPWSGVETQYF

J: TRBJ1-1
D: NA
V: TRBV20-1
size: many
DNA: TGCAGTGCTAGTGATACAGGGTCATACACTGAAGCTTTCTTT
CDR3: CSASDTGSYTEAFF

J: TRBJ2-5
D: NA
V: TRBV11-2
size: many
DNA: TGTGCCAGCAGCCCGGGACTCGATCAAGAGACCCAGTACTTC
CDR3: CASSPGLDQETQYF

J: TRBJ2-4
D: TRBD2
V: TRBV2
size: many
DNA: TGTGCCAGCAGCCCCGGACTAGCAAACATTCAGTACTTC
CDR3: CASSPGLANIQYF

J: TRBJ2-1
D: TRBD1
V: TRBV5-1
size: many
DNA: TGCGCCAGCAGCACGGGACAGGGGATGGGGGAGCAGTTCTTC
CDR3: CASSTGQGMGEQFF

J: TRBJ2-7
D: TRBD1
V: TRBV12-3/TRBV12-4
size: many
DNA: TGTGCCAGCAGCCGGGCCGGGACAGGTGGCACCTACGAGCAGTACTTC
CDR3: CASSRAGTGGTYEQYF

J: TRBJ2-5
D: NA
V: TRBV20-1
size: many
DNA: TGCAGTGCTAGAGATCCGGAAAGCACGGAGACCCAGTACTTC
CDR3: CSARDPESTETQYF

J: TRBJ2-6
D: NA
V: TRBV29-1
size: many
DNA: TGCAGCGCCGACCCTGGTGGCGCTGGGGCCAACGTCCTGACTTTC
CDR3: CSADPGGAGANVLTF

J: TRBJ2-5
D: NA
V: TRBV5-1
size: many
DNA: TGCGCCAGCAGCTTGAACCCCCAGAGGGAGACCCAGTACTTC
CDR3: CASSLNPQRETQYF

J: TRBJ2-5
D: TRBD2
V: TRBV5-1
size: many
DNA: TGCGCCAGCAGCTTGGGGACTAGCGAGGGGACCCAGTACTTC
CDR3: CASSLGTSEGTQYF

J: TRBJ1-2
D: TRBD1
V: TRBV20-1
size: many
DNA: TGCAGTGCTAGTCACCAGGGGGCGCTTGGCTACACCTTC
CDR3: CSASHQGALGYTF

J: TRBJ1-6
D: NA
V: TRBV20-1
size: many
DNA: TGCAGTGCTTCCCGACTTAGCTCCTATAATTCACCCCTCCACTTT
CDR3: CSASRLSSYNSPLHF

J: TRBJ1-1
D: NA
V: TRBV7-9
size: many
DNA: TGTGCCAGCATGCTCGACAGCGGGAACACTGAAGCTTTCTTT
CDR3: CASMLDSGNTEAFF

J: TRBJ1-2
D: TRBD1
V: TRBV19
size: many
DNA: TGTGCCAGTAGTATGACCGGACAGGGAGGCTATGGCTACACCTTC
CDR3: CASSMTGQGGYGYTF

J: TRBJ2-1
D: TRBD2
V: TRBV12-3/TRBV12-4
size: many
DNA: TGTGCCAGCAGTTTGGGGACTAGCGTTGACAATGAGCAGTTCTTC
CDR3: CASSLGTSVDNEQFF

J: TRBJ2-2
D: TRBD1
V: TRBV25-1
size: many
DNA: TGTGCCAGCTCCCTACAGGGGGCCGGGGAGCTGTTTTTT
CDR3: CASSLQGAGELFF